Presented here are 10 T cell receptor beta chains from one specimen sequenced in a study of blood T cell repertoires in COVID-19. Libraries were prepared by immunoSEQ multiplex PCR; TCRdb keeps only in-frame clonotypes and omits some of them. The table has fewer than 350,000 clones, about nine tenths seen once. The specimen was PBMCs or T cells enriched from blood (not recorded which). The receptor source for this set is a woman aged 35 to 49 with acute COVID-19.

The V and J genes are TRBV11-3 and TRBJ2-2; the D gene is possibly TRBD2 (6 bases). The ends were cut back, 7 bases at V and 1 base at J, with 13 bases in the middle. The CDR3 contains 15 residues. The germline V gene encodes CDR1 SGHNT and CDR2 YENEEA. This CDR3 reads CASTHSGLNTGELFF. In DNA, the CDR3 is TGTGCCAGCACCCATAGCGGCTTGAACACCGGGGAGCTGTTTTTT.

This clone came up a few times. The rearrangement links TRBV2 to TRBJ1-5; D remains ambiguous. CDR1 is SNHLY and CDR2 is FYNNEI in the germline V gene. Trimming took off 0 bases at V and 1 base at J, with 10 bases between the two ends. CDR3 length: 16 residues. In DNA, the CDR3 is TGTGCCAGCAGTGAAGCTATGCAGGCCAGCAATCAGCCCCAGCATTTT. Translated, it gives CASSEAMQASNQPQHF.

To note about this clone: Other nucleotide sequences in the sample specify the same CDR3. The V and J genes are TRBV11-3 and TRBJ2-5, with 9 positions matching TRBD2. This CDR3 has 16 amino acids. CDR1 and CDR2 from the germline V gene are SGHNT and YENEEA. The V and J ends lost 1 base and 5 bases, in that order; junction bases with no gene match: 8. The CDR3 coding sequence is TGTGCCAGCAGCTTAGTTGCGGGAGGGCCCTCGGAGACCCAGTACTTC. Translation gives CASSLVAGGPSETQYF.

The chain carries TRBV23-1 and TRBJ1-5; no definite D call. TRBV23-1 is sorted into the ORF group, with uncertain function. V was clipped by 0 bases and J by 7 bases, with 19 bases between them. The CDR3 consists of 17 residues. CDR3 sequence: CASSQSPSTVSRQPQHF. CDR3 DNA: TGCGCCAGCAGTCAATCGCCCTCGACTGTTTCTAGGCAGCCCCAGCATTTT.

The chain joins TRBV5-1 to TRBJ1-4; tentative D call: TRBD1 (5 bases). Trimming pared 4 bases from V and 1 base from J, leaving 11 bases between. CDR1 and CDR2 from the germline V gene are SGHRS and YFSETQ. This CDR3 spans 15 amino acids. The CDR3, as DNA: TGCGCCAGCAGCCCACCCGGGGGAACTAATGAAAAACTGTTTTTT. Protein: CASSPPGGTNEKLFF.

V gene TRBV27 combines with J gene TRBJ2-3; 9 bases fit TRBD1. V dropped 1 base and J dropped 4; count of bases not matched to a gene: 3. CDR1 MNHEY and CDR2 SMNVEV come from the germline V gene (reference sequence). The CDR3 extends over 15 amino acids. In DNA form, the CDR3 reads TGTGCCAGCAGTTTATGGACAGGGGCGGCAGATACGCAGTATTTT. This encodes CASSLWTGAADTQYF.

V usage is TRBV5-6 and J usage is TRBJ1-4; D is unclear. The CDR3 has 16 residues. Germline loops: CDR1 SGHDT, CDR2 YYEEEE. Trimming took off 3 bases at V and 0 bases at J, with 12 bases between the two ends. CDR3 in DNA: TGTGCCAGCAGCTCGGGTACCGTGCCAACTAATGAAAAACTGTTTTTT. Its translation is CASSSGTVPTNEKLFF.

CDR3 loop: CASRGTGGSNQPQHF. Here the CDR3 DNA reads TGTGCCAGCAGAGGGACAGGGGGCAGCAATCAGCCCCAGCATTTT. The chain carries TRBV27 and TRBJ1-5; 12 nucleotides align to TRBD1. V lost 6 bases, J lost 1 base, and 1 base stayed unmatched. CDR1 and CDR2 (germline): MNHEY, SMNVEV (reference sequence). CDR3 length: 15 amino acids.

The chain links TRBV2 to TRBJ1-4; D gene ambiguous. This CDR3 comprises 14 residues. The germline V gene has CDR1 SNHLY and CDR2 FYNNEI. The ends were cut back, 1 base at V and 6 bases at J, with 9 bases in the middle. CDR3 DNA sequence: TGTGCCAGCAGTGAAGGGAGGTGGGATGAAAAACTGTTTTTT. The encoded protein is CASSEGRWDEKLFF.

The CDR3 region is CASSLSKGWSGTPSYNEQFF. CDR3 nucleotides: TGTGCCAGCAGCCTCTCGAAGGGTTGGAGCGGTACACCCTCCTACAATGAGCAGTTCTTC. This chain connects TRBV3-1 (or the pseudogene TRBV3-2) to TRBJ2-1; D perhaps matches TRBD2 (5 bases). Germline-derived CDR1 and CDR2 are LGHDT and YNNKEL (reference sequence). With 4 bases removed from V and 0 bases from J, the gap between germline ends came to 25 bases. This CDR3 has 20 amino acids.